This is a list of T cell receptor beta chains from one sample in a study of blood T cell repertoires in COVID-19. Profiled with immunoSEQ multiplex PCR; TCRdb holds only in-frame clones, not every one. The sample contains about 300,000 clones, more than 75% of which appear only once. Sequences were obtained from peripheral blood. The origin of the receptors is a woman in her 50s with acute or convalescent COVID-19. Both conserved end residues are part of each CDR3. The D gene is left open where the match is weak.

>TRBD2|TRBV7-9
CASSPGTSGNYNEQFF
>.|TRBV6-5
CASSFEGGNSPLHF
>.|TRBV10-3
CAISEPGRDTEAFF
>.|TRBV13
CASSLGGGAVKAFF
>TRBD1|TRBV18
CASSAQRDRVEKLFF
>TRBD2|TRBV15
CATSRKTSGSFFKTQYF
>.|TRBV7-9
CASSLFRSGNTEAFF
>.|TRBV7-8
CASSARQFTDTQYF
>.|TRBV29-1
CSVGQKETQYF
>TRBD2|TRBV7-9
CASTQRSSGSTDTQYF
>TRBD1|TRBV9
CASSVEDVRVVRQGNEKLFF
>TRBD2|TRBV5-1
CASSLGTSGNQAYEQYF
>.|TRBV5-4
CASSLGGLSGNTIYF
>TRBD1|TRBV7-9
CASSHRDRWTGELFF
>TRBD2|TRBV13
CASSSRGSSNYEQYF
>TRBD1|TRBV14
CASSNDRGPTDTQYF
>.|TRBV12-5
CASGPGVRGTEAFF
>TRBD1|TRBV27
CASSFQGAGYGYTF
>.|TRBV5-4
CASSAGGTTNEKLFF
>.|TRBV4-3
CASSQDRLTGIEQYF
>TRBD1|TRBV19
CASSIFSGGQGNPYEQYF
>.|TRBV2
CASKNGEGWGYTF
>.|TRBV28
CASSLVVGSSYEQYF
>.|TRBV30
CAWREAGKSSYEQYF
>TRBD2|TRBV13
CASSTEGQGLAGRYEQYF
>TRBD1|TRBV5-4
CASSSQGASSYEQYF
>TRBD1|TRBV5-1
CASSIGTAYNEQFF
>.|TRBV3-1/TRBV3-2
CASSHRATVQETQYF
>TRBD1|TRBV2
CARTGRKTEAFF
>TRBD2|TRBV29-1
CSVVAGGPYNEQFF
>TRBD2|TRBV7-2
CASSLSAASGSYEQYF
>.|TRBV5-8
CASNPRDILSNQPQHF
>.|TRBV7-3
CASSLIAVGGGEQFF